The 32 T cell receptor beta chains below come from one sample, sequenced in a study of T cell repertoires in ileal Crohn's disease. Assay: immunoSEQ multiplex PCR; the TCRdb copy retains only in-frame clones and omits some. The table shows 13,000 or so clones, with more than 80% occurring only once. The sample's time point: neoterminal ileum biopsy at postoperative endoscopy, about 6 months after surgery. The material sequenced was ileal tissue. The origin of the receptors is an adult with Crohn's disease.

V is TRBV27 and J is TRBJ2-1, with D perhaps TRBD2 (6 bases). Between the trimmed V and J ends, which lost 6 bases and 0 bases, there was a span of 15 bases. The germline V gene encodes CDR1 MNHEY and CDR2 SMNVEV (reference sequence). The CDR3 runs to 16 residues. The CDR3 DNA is TGTGCCAGCAGGGTGTTTGGAGGGCACTCCTACAATGAGCAGTTCTTC. This codes for CASRVFGGHSYNEQFF.

The rearrangement links TRBV4-2 to TRBJ1-4; 7 nucleotides align to TRBD1. Germline V gene data show CDR1 as LGHNA and CDR2 as YNFKEQ. Losses at the gene ends were 1 base for V and 7 bases for J; bases not matched to a gene: 3. The CDR3 has 14 amino acids. CDR3 sequence reads: CASSQVGDSEKLFF. In DNA form, the CDR3 reads TGTGCCAGCAGCCAAGTGGGGGACAGTGAAAAACTGTTTTTT.

This rearrangement joins TRBV5-4 to TRBJ2-7; TRBD2 matches 14 bases. From germline, CDR1 is SGHNT and CDR2 YYREEE (reference sequence). J lost 3 bases, V lost 0 bases, and 5 bases had no gene match. CDR3 length equals 17 residues. The CDR3 region has the DNA TGTGCCAGCAGCTTGGGGACTAGCGGGGGGCGATTCTACGAGCAGTACTTC. Protein product: CASSLGTSGGRFYEQYF.

The chain is built from TRBV2 and TRBJ1-2; D gene uncertain. The CDR3 length is 12 residues. Trimming removed 2 bases from V and 7 bases from J, with 8 bases in between. Germline V gene data show CDR1 as SNHLY and CDR2 as FYNNEI. CDR3 nucleotide sequence: TGTGCCAGCAGTGAAAATGAGGGTGGCTACACCTTC. It codes for CASSENEGGYTF.

The chain recombines TRBV5-5 with TRBJ2-7; D possibly corresponds to TRBD2 (6 bases). The CDR3 totals 14 residues. V shed 0 bases and J shed 4 bases, with 11 bases lying between them. Germline-derived CDR1 and CDR2 are SGHKS and YYEKEE (reference sequence). CDR3 DNA sequence: TGTGCCAGCAGCTTGGGGCTTGGAGGGTACGAGCAGTACTTC. It specifies CASSLGLGGYEQYF.

This clone was observed once. The chain joins TRBV5-6 to TRBJ1-1; D is perhaps TRBD1 (5 bases). In germline, CDR1 is SGHDT, CDR2 YYEEEE. Trimming shortened V by 2 bases and J by 4 bases, and 9 bases separated the two germline ends. This CDR3 spans 13 amino acids. CDR3 bases: TGTGCCAGCAGCTTTGGGGGGGGCACTGAAGCTTTCTTT. The encoded protein is CASSFGGGTEAFF.

The genes are TRBV15 and TRBJ2-5; a weak D match, TRBD1 (7 bases). With 1 base removed from V and 5 bases from J, the gap between germline ends came to 14 bases. CDR1 is LNHNV, CDR2 YYDKDF, per germline (reference sequence). The CDR3 runs to 15 residues. CDR3 residues: CATSRGGGGEETQYF. CDR3 nucleotide sequence: TGTGCCACCAGCAGAGGTGGAGGGGGCGAGGAGACCCAGTACTTC.

This clone has a handful of counts. This rearrangement joins TRBV5-4 to TRBJ1-3; 7 bases line up with TRBD1. V lost 4 bases to trimming and J lost 2 bases; unmatched junction nucleotides: 6. Per the germline V gene, CDR1 is SGHNT and CDR2 is YYREEE (reference sequence). CDR3 length equals 15 residues. The CDR3 DNA follows: TGTGCCAGCAGCCCACCTACAGGGGCTGGAAACACCATATATTTT. Residues: CASSPPTGAGNTIYF.

This clone was found once. V and J are TRBV6-4 and TRBJ2-6, with D hard to call. The CDR3 loop spans 14 amino acids. Germline lookup yields CDR1 MRHNA and CDR2 SNTAGT. The V end was cut by 2 bases, the J end by 0 bases, with 2 bases between. The CDR3: CASSDLSGANVLTF. CDR3 nucleotides: TGTGCCAGCAGTGACCTCTCTGGGGCCAACGTCCTGACTTTC.

This sequence joins TRBV19 and TRBJ2-7; D is ambiguous. CDR3 length equals 12 residues. Germline V lookup: CDR1 LNHDA, CDR2 SQIVND (reference sequence). The V gene lost 6 bases and the J gene lost 6 bases, with 12 bases spanning the gap. CDR3 loop: CASSFGSGEQYF. DNA for the CDR3: TGTGCCAGTAGCTTTGGCTCGGGCGAGCAGTACTTC.

The chain links TRBV4-2 to TRBJ1-2; D is possibly TRBD1 (6 bases). Trimming pared 1 base from V and 2 bases from J, leaving 17 bases between. CDR1 is LGHNA, CDR2 YNFKEQ, per germline. CDR3 length: 17 residues. This chain's CDR3 is CASSQGSGDSKNYGYTF. The CDR3 coding sequence is TGTGCCAGCAGCCAAGGGTCAGGGGATTCGAAGAACTATGGCTACACCTTC.

The chain has TRBV9 and TRBJ1-1; D gene ambiguous. The CDR3 has 13 residues. V gave up 4 bases and J gave up 5 bases, with 12 bases separating them. Germline assignment: CDR1 SGDLS and CDR2 YYNGEE. CDR3 in DNA: TGTGCCAGCAGCTCAATTCCGGAGACTGAAGCTTTCTTT. It encodes CASSSIPETEAFF.

This chain connects TRBV10-1 to TRBJ2-4, with 11 bases aligning to TRBD2. V lost 3 bases to trimming and J lost 0 bases; unmatched junction nucleotides: 10. The CDR3 is made up of 19 amino acids. Germline loops: CDR1 WNHNN, CDR2 SYGVQD (reference sequence). The CDR3 DNA follows: TGCGCCAGCAGTGAACATCTAGCGGGGGGAAATCAAGCCAAAAACATTCAGTACTTC. Translation: CASSEHLAGGNQAKNIQYF.

The V gene is TRBV14, the J gene TRBJ2-7; perhaps TRBD2 as D (6 bases). The V gene lost 4 bases and the J gene lost 9 bases, with 22 bases spanning the gap. CDR1 is SGHDN and CDR2 is FVKESK in the germline V gene. The CDR3 is 15 amino acids. CDR3 in amino acids: CASSPDPQGLSAQYF. In nucleotides, the CDR3 is TGTGCCAGCAGCCCCGACCCGCAGGGACTTAGTGCGCAGTACTTC.

This chain connects TRBV19 to TRBJ2-1; perhaps TRBD2 as D (5 bases). Germline CDR1 is LNHDA and CDR2 is SQIVND (reference sequence). This CDR3 comprises 10 residues. The ends were cut back, 11 bases at V and 9 bases at J, with 11 bases in the middle. The CDR3 loop reads CAGGYGEQFF. CDR3 sequence (DNA): TGTGCCGGAGGTTATGGTGAGCAGTTCTTC.

This rearrangement joins TRBV2 to TRBJ2-3; D is ambiguous. Trimming removed 6 bases at V and 2 bases at J, with 12 bases between. The CDR3 spans 14 residues. Germline loops: CDR1 SNHLY, CDR2 FYNNEI. The CDR3 bases are TGTGCCAGCAGACGGGTCCTCCACACAGATACGCAGTATTTT. Amino acids: CASRRVLHTDTQYF.

CDR3 region: CASSPPRETQYF. The DNA for the CDR3 is TGTGCCAGCAGCCCCCCCCGAGAGACCCAGTACTTC. V is TRBV7-2 and J is TRBJ2-5, with no clear D. The CDR3 covers 12 residues. The V end lost 5 bases, the J end lost 4 bases, and 8 bases lay between the germline ends. Germline CDR1 is SGHTA and CDR2 is FQGNSA.

The V and J genes are TRBV9 and TRBJ2-5, with TRBD2 as a possible D gene (5 bases). Trimming left V 1 base short and J 7 bases short, with 14 bases between. Germline-derived CDR1 and CDR2 are SGDLS and YYNGEE. The CDR3 is 14 residues long. This CDR3 reads CASSVLDSSGTQYF. CDR3 in DNA: TGTGCCAGCAGCGTACTGGACTCCTCGGGGACCCAGTACTTC.

The chain combines TRBV29-1 with TRBJ2-1, with D possibly matching TRBD1 (6 bases). Germline V lookup: CDR1 SQVTM, CDR2 ANQGSEA. The CDR3 spans 16 residues. Trimming removed 5 bases from V and 0 bases from J, with 17 bases in between. The CDR3 loop reads CSVPSTDSFSYNEQFF. For the CDR3, the DNA is TGCAGCGTTCCCTCCACGGACAGTTTCTCCTACAATGAGCAGTTCTTC.

This chain links TRBV28 with TRBJ1-3; 10 nucleotides match TRBD1. Germline CDR1 reads MDHEN; CDR2 reads SYDVKM. V shed 4 bases and J 4 bases; nucleotides not matched to a gene: 10. CDR3 length: 17 residues. The CDR3 loop reads CASSSPGTGERGNTIYF. The CDR3 DNA follows: TGTGCCAGCAGTTCCCCCGGGACAGGGGAAAGGGGAAACACCATATATTTT.

The chain recombines TRBV4-2 with TRBJ2-7, with 8 bases aligning to TRBD1. Unmatched junction bases numbered 7, after V lost 1 base and J lost 2 bases. Germline CDR1 and CDR2: LGHNA and YNFKEQ. CDR3 length: 16 residues. As DNA, the CDR3 is TGTGCCAGCAGCCAAGGGTCAGGGGGCTATCCCTACGAGCAGTACTTC. Residues: CASSQGSGGYPYEQYF.

V usage is TRBV10-3 and J usage is TRBJ1-2; D is unresolved. From germline, CDR1 is ENHRY and CDR2 SYGVKD. The V gene lost 0 bases and the J gene lost 8 bases, with 7 bases spanning the gap. The CDR3 covers 12 residues. The CDR3 spells CAISESLAGYTF. The CDR3 DNA sequence: TGTGCCATCAGTGAGTCGTTGGCAGGCTACACCTTC.

V and J are TRBV19 and TRBJ2-7, with TRBD1 matching 11 bases. Germline V gives CDR1 LNHDA, CDR2 SQIVND (reference sequence). The CDR3 contains 13 residues. Germline trimming cut 9 bases from V and 5 bases from J; bases unmatched to any gene: 6. The CDR3 DNA follows: TGTGCCAGCACAGGACAGGGGGCTAACGAGCAGTACTTC. It codes for CASTGQGANEQYF.

A single count supports this clone. The chain uses TRBV29-1 and TRBJ1-2; 9 positions match TRBD1. The V gene end was trimmed by 8 bases and the J gene end by 5 bases; junction bases not matched to a gene: 12. The CDR3 loop spans 14 amino acids. Germline V gene lookup returns CDR1 SQVTM and CDR2 ANQGSEA. The CDR3 sequence: CSIERTGDQYGYTF. The CDR3 DNA reads TGCAGCATAGAGAGGACAGGGGACCAGTATGGCTACACCTTC.

This chain connects TRBV19 to TRBJ2-5; 11 bases align to TRBD1. The better agreement between TRBJ2-7 and the DNA end casts doubt on the J call. Germline V gene data show CDR1 as LNHDA and CDR2 as SQIVND (reference sequence). The CDR3 spans 13 residues. Here the CDR3 DNA reads TGTGCCAGCACAGGACAGGGGGCTAACGAGCAGTACTTC. As protein: CASTGQGANEQYF.

V and J are TRBV6-6 and TRBJ1-2; the match to TRBD1 covers 7 bases. The germline gives CDR1 MNHNY, CDR2 SVGAGI (reference sequence). The CDR3 covers 14 residues. V lost 7 bases, J lost 8 bases, and 13 bases stayed unmatched. CDR3 region: CASTPGGNTPGYTF. As DNA, the CDR3 is TGTGCCAGCACCCCAGGGGGTAATACGCCCGGCTACACCTTC.

This clone was counted once. The CDR3 is CASSLVNAGYTF. The CDR3 DNA reads TGCGCCAGCAGCTTGGTAAATGCGGGCTACACCTTC. The chain carries TRBV5-1 and TRBJ1-2; D uncertain. The V end was cut by 0 bases, the J end by 8 bases, with 8 bases between. CDR1 is SGHRS and CDR2 is YFSETQ in the germline V gene. This CDR3 is 12 amino acids long. Looking up the rest from reference TRBV5-1 and TRBJ1-2 gives the full variable domain: KAGVTQTPRYLIKTRGQQVTLSCSPISGHRSVSWYQQTPGQGLQFLFEYFSETQRNKGNFPGRFSGRQFSNSRSEMNVSTLELGDSALYLCASSLVNAGYTFGSGTRLTVV.

The CDR3 here is CASSPLPRSGANVLTF. The CDR3 coding sequence is TGTGCCAGCTCACCACTCCCCCGTAGTGGGGCCAACGTCCTGACTTTC. The chain combines TRBV18 with TRBJ2-6, with no clear D. The CDR3 contains 16 residues. V was pared by 1 base and J by 3 bases, with 10 bases between. Per germline, CDR1 KGHSH and CDR2 LQKENI.

The CDR3 DNA reads TGTGCCAGCAGGGCGCTTGACAGAAACACTGAAGCTTTCTTT. Protein sequence: CASRALDRNTEAFF. This sequence joins TRBV6-1 and TRBJ1-1; a possible D gene is TRBD1 (5 bases). V was clipped by 6 bases and J by 2 bases, with 13 bases between them. This CDR3 contains 14 residues. In germline, CDR1 is MNHNS, CDR2 SASEGT.

The chain joins TRBV5-8 to TRBJ1-4, with D tentatively TRBD1 (5 bases). The CDR3 runs to 15 residues. V dropped 4 bases and J dropped 4 bases, with 14 bases sitting between them. Germline CDR1 and CDR2: SGHTS and YDEGEE. The CDR3 DNA reads TGTGCCAGCAGCCCCCGCGGGGGAAATAATGAAAAACTGTTTTTT. Its protein is CASSPRGGNNEKLFF.

The chain links TRBV6-6 to TRBJ1-1; D perhaps matches TRBD1 (6 bases). From germline, CDR1 is MNHNY and CDR2 SVGAGI (reference sequence). The CDR3 length is 16 residues. The V and J ends lost 6 bases and 5 bases respectively, with 22 bases between them. CDR3 DNA sequence: TGTGCCAGCAGACACAAATCCGTGCTTAGGGGGACTGAAGCTTTCTTT. Translating gives CASRHKSVLRGTEAFF.

The rearrangement uses TRBV6-4 and TRBJ1-4, with 7 bases identical to TRBD1. CDR3 length: 15 amino acids. J gave up 7 bases and V 0 bases, and 5 bases lay outside the gene matches. CDR1 and CDR2 from the germline V gene are MRHNA and SNTAGT. In DNA form, the CDR3 reads TGTGCCAGCAGTGACTCCGACAGGGTCGCTGAAAAACTGTTTTTT. This gives the protein CASSDSDRVAEKLFF.